A single sample gave rise to the 27 T cell receptor beta chains below, sequenced in a study of identical twins. TCRdb reprocessed the 5' RACE reads with MiXCR, giving one entry per CDR3 protein. In the table there are about 690,000 distinct CDR3 sequences, around 21% of which are singletons. A further study also used this sample, focusing on T cells expressing NK-cell markers.

The sequencing input was PBMCs. The receptors originated from a young woman in good health.

V and J are TRBV20-1 and TRBJ2-5; D possibly corresponds to TRBD2 (5 bases). CDR1 DFQATT and CDR2 SNEGSKA come from the germline V gene (reference sequence). V lost 6 bases to trimming and J lost 1 base, with 12 bases between them. The CDR3 is made up of 13 amino acids. CDR3 in DNA: TGCAGTGCCGTAGAGCGGATCCAAGAGACCCAGTACTTC. Translation gives CSAVERIQETQYF.

This clonotype occurred a few times. The CDR3 protein is CSSQTETQYF. CDR3 DNA sequence: TGCAGCTCCCAAACAGAGACCCAGTACTTC. The V call is TRBV29-1, the J call TRBJ2-5, with D unclear. The CDR3 totals 10 residues. In germline, CDR1 is SQVTM, CDR2 ANQGSEA. Trimming pared 8 bases from V and 4 bases from J, leaving 8 bases between.

The CDR3 nucleotides read TGTGCCAGCAGCTTAGTGCAGATAAGGGGGAAGTTGGCCAAAAACATTCAGTACTTC. Translation: CASSLVQIRGKLAKNIQYF. The V and J genes are TRBV11-1 and TRBJ2-4; tentative D call: TRBD1 (6 bases). V was cut by 1 base and J by 1 base, with 20 bases left in between. The CDR3 extends over 19 amino acids. Germline lookup yields CDR1 SGHAT and CDR2 FQDESV (reference sequence). Full variable domain (rest looked up from reference TRBV11-1 and TRBJ2-4): EAEVAQSPRYKITEKSQAVAFWCDPISGHATLYWYRQILGQGPELLVQFQDESVVDDSQLPKDRFSAERLKGVDSTLKIQPAELGDSAMYLCASSLVQIRGKLAKNIQYFGAGTRLSVL.

A few counts support this clonotype. The V call is TRBV20-1, the J call TRBJ2-5; 7 nucleotides match TRBD2. V dropped 3 bases and J dropped 1; count of bases not matched to a gene: 11. Per germline, CDR1 DFQATT and CDR2 SNEGSKA (reference sequence). The CDR3 is 16 amino acids. CDR3 loop: CSARKAGVGGQETQYF. The DNA for the CDR3 is TGCAGTGCTAGGAAGGCGGGGGTGGGAGGCCAAGAGACCCAGTACTTC.

This clonotype showed up many times. This chain uses TRBV12-3 or TRBV12-4 with TRBJ2-7, with D tentatively TRBD1 (6 bases). This CDR3 region has 13 residues. V lost 8 bases and J 2 bases, leaving 13 bases between the germline ends. The CDR3 loop is CASGRDTTYEQYF. In DNA form, the CDR3 reads TGTGCCAGCGGAAGGGACACCACCTACGAGCAGTACTTC.

This rearrangement joins TRBV10-3 to TRBJ2-2; D is unresolved. The V gene's germline CDR1 is ENHRY and CDR2 SYGVKD. V dropped 3 bases and J dropped 3 bases, with 8 bases sitting between them. The CDR3 sequence is 14 residues long. The CDR3 here is CAISERADTGELFF. The CDR3 DNA reads as TGTGCCATCAGTGAAAGGGCCGACACCGGGGAGCTGTTTTTT.

This clonotype occurred a few times. V and J are TRBV6-1 and TRBJ2-7; TRBD2 matches at 7 bases. The V gene's germline CDR1 is MNHNS and CDR2 SASEGT. The CDR3 is made up of 15 amino acids. With 7 bases clipped from V and 1 base from J, the junction kept 10 bases outside the gene matches. This CDR3 reads CASKANLAESYEQYF. DNA of the CDR3: TGTGCCAGCAAAGCGAACCTAGCGGAATCCTACGAGCAGTACTTC.

This clonotype was counted between two and nine times. This chain uses TRBV12-3 or TRBV12-4 with TRBJ2-1; the D gene is possibly TRBD2 (5 bases). V dropped 5 bases and J dropped 6 bases, with 17 bases sitting between them. This CDR3 has 15 amino acids. CDR3 region: CASSSLGRGSNEQFF. DNA of the CDR3: TGTGCCAGCAGTAGCTTGGGCCGAGGGAGCAATGAGCAGTTCTTC.

The chain carries TRBV7-9 and TRBJ2-1; maybe TRBD2 (6 bases). Trimming took off 5 bases at V and 2 bases at J, with 16 bases between the two ends. The CDR3 is 16 residues long. Germline loops: CDR1 SEHNR, CDR2 FQNEAQ (reference sequence). This chain's CDR3 is CASSPGLAAPYNEQFF. The CDR3 bases are TGTGCCAGCAGCCCGGGATTAGCGGCCCCCTACAATGAGCAGTTCTTC.

This clonotype was found many times. This chain connects TRBV5-1 to TRBJ2-2; no firm D call. Trimming cost V 0 bases and J 6 bases, with 6 bases left between them. The CDR3 spans 13 residues. Germline CDR1 reads SGHRS; CDR2 reads YFSETQ. The CDR3 reads CASSLEGSGELFF. CDR3 in DNA: TGCGCCAGCAGCTTGGAGGGTTCCGGGGAGCTGTTTTTT.

V and J are TRBV5-5 and TRBJ1-1; D ambiguous. The CDR3 is made up of 13 amino acids. CDR1 and CDR2 from the germline V gene are SGHKS and YYEKEE (reference sequence). V dropped 1 base and J dropped 5 bases, with 9 bases sitting between them. The DNA for the CDR3 is TGTGCCAGCAGCTTGACGGTACAAACTGAAGCTTTCTTT. Encoded protein: CASSLTVQTEAFF.

The gene calls are TRBV12-3 or TRBV12-4 and TRBJ2-2, with D perhaps matching TRBD1 or TRBD2 (5 bases each). Deletions cut 7 bases from V and 4 bases from J, with 16 bases between. The CDR3 consists of 15 residues. This CDR3 is CASILGELRTGELFF. CDR3 coding DNA: TGTGCCAGCATCCTGGGGGAGTTACGCACCGGGGAGCTGTTTTTT.

The chain employs TRBV12-5 and TRBJ2-5; D remains unclear. Germline CDR1 reads LGHNT; CDR2 reads FRNRAP. This CDR3 spans 13 amino acids. V lost 3 bases, J lost 5 bases, and 10 bases lay in between. CDR3 sequence reads: CASGFSAPETQYF. CDR3 nucleotide sequence: TGTGCTAGTGGTTTTTCAGCGCCGGAGACCCAGTACTTC.

V and J are TRBV7-8 and TRBJ1-1; D is ambiguous. Germline V gene data show CDR1 as SGHVS and CDR2 as FQNEAQ. The CDR3 has 13 amino acids. Trimming removed 3 bases from V and 8 bases from J, with 13 bases in between. CDR3 sequence (DNA): TGTGCCAGCAGCTTCGGTAAGCCCAGCGAAGCTTTCTTT. It yields the protein CASSFGKPSEAFF.

This clonotype was detected only a few times. The chain is built from TRBV12-3 or TRBV12-4 and TRBJ1-1; D call uncertain. Trimming removed 7 bases from V and 2 bases from J, with 17 bases in between. This CDR3 comprises 15 residues. The CDR3: CASTPRATINTEAFF. The CDR3 DNA sequence: TGTGCCAGCACCCCGAGGGCGACTATAAACACTGAAGCTTTCTTT.

This clonotype turned up a few times. J is TRBJ2-1 and V is TRBV20-1, with 7 bases identical to TRBD2. V was pared by 0 bases and J by 4 bases, with 6 bases of the junction left unmatched. Germline V gives CDR1 DFQATT, CDR2 SNEGSKA (reference sequence). The CDR3 extends over 15 amino acids. CDR3 sequence reads: CSARDPQLAYNEQFF. DNA of the CDR3: TGCAGTGCTAGAGATCCCCAACTAGCGTACAATGAGCAGTTCTTC.

The V gene is TRBV18, the J gene TRBJ1-1; 11 bases match TRBD1. Germline CDR1 and CDR2: KGHSH and LQKENI. V gave up 2 bases and J gave up 4 bases; unmatched junction bases: 3. The CDR3 runs to 15 residues. CDR3 in amino acids: CASSPGTGGGTEAFF. The CDR3 nucleotides read TGTGCCAGCTCACCAGGGACAGGGGGTGGCACTGAAGCTTTCTTT.

This clonotype was seen at least ten times. The CDR3 here is CASSVSGTGIPREQFF. For the CDR3, the DNA is TGTGCCAGCAGCGTTTCCGGGACAGGGATCCCCCGTGAGCAGTTCTTC. The chain combines TRBV9 with TRBJ2-1; 9 bases agree with TRBD1. Germline CDR1 and CDR2: SGDLS and YYNGEE. CDR3 length equals 16 residues. J gave up 9 bases and V 2 bases, and 12 bases lay outside the gene matches.

Note on this clonotype: At one of its ends the junction is not consistent with the germline gene, which may arise from a read error. The V and J genes are TRBV7-7 and TRBJ2-7; tentatively, D is TRBD2 (6 bases). CDR1 and CDR2 (germline): SSHAT, FNYEAQ (reference sequence). This CDR3 is built from 13 residues. CDR3 sequence: CASSLGLMGEQYF. DNA of the CDR3: TGTGCTAGCAGCTTGGGACTCATGGGCGAGCAGTACTTC.

V usage is TRBV12-3 or TRBV12-4 and J usage is TRBJ2-3, with unresolved D. V was shortened by 7 bases and J by 6 bases, with 17 bases between the two germline ends. The CDR3 sequence is 14 residues long. The CDR3 DNA follows: TGTGCCAGCACCCCGTTGGGCGTTTCGGATACGCAGTATTTT. Translation: CASTPLGVSDTQYF.

This chain links TRBV11-2 with TRBJ2-5, with TRBD2 identical over 8 bases. Germline-derived CDR1 and CDR2 are SGHAT and FQNNGV. J lost 7 bases, V lost 1 base, and 5 bases had no gene match. The CDR3 is 14 residues long. Here the CDR3 reads CASSLGLAGGTQYF. The CDR3, as DNA: TGTGCCAGCAGCTTAGGCCTTGCGGGAGGGACCCAGTACTTC.

This clonotype was counted between two and nine times. The rearrangement links TRBV7-8 to TRBJ2-6, with D possibly TRBD1 on 6 matching bases. The V and J ends lost 5 bases and 4 bases respectively, with 15 bases between them. The CDR3 runs 16 residues. Germline values: CDR1 SGHVS, CDR2 FQNEAQ. The CDR3 reads CASSPGQTLGANVLTF. In DNA, the CDR3 is TGTGCCAGCAGCCCTGGACAGACCCTAGGGGCCAACGTCCTGACTTTC.

The rearrangement uses TRBV19 and TRBJ2-3, with 15 bases matching TRBD2. In germline, CDR1 is LNHDA, CDR2 SQIVND (reference sequence). The V and J ends lost 8 bases and 4 bases, in that order; junction bases with no gene match: 4. The CDR3 covers 15 residues. In DNA, the CDR3 is TGTGCCAGTGGACTAGCGGGGGGGCGCTCAGATACGCAGTATTTT. Translation: CASGLAGGRSDTQYF.

The sample holds one count of this clonotype. The chain combines TRBV6-1 with TRBJ1-1; 7 nucleotides agree with TRBD1. The V gene's germline CDR1 is MNHNS and CDR2 SASEGT. Trimming cost V 4 bases and J 9 bases; bases outside gene matches: 11. CDR3 length equals 14 residues. CDR3 DNA sequence: TGTGCCAGCAGTGTTCGGTCGCAGGGACAGAAAGCTTTCTTT. Translation gives CASSVRSQGQKAFF.

The chain carries TRBV2 and TRBJ1-2; no firm D call. CDR1 and CDR2 from the germline V gene are SNHLY and FYNNEI. V lost 6 bases, J lost 1 base, and 15 bases lay in between. The CDR3 has 15 residues. In DNA, the CDR3 is TGTGCCAGCAGGACGGGCCCGGGAGTTAACTATGGCTACACCTTC. Amino acid sequence: CASRTGPGVNYGYTF.

This clonotype was found many times. V gene TRBV12-3 or TRBV12-4 combines with J gene TRBJ2-7; D remains unclear. Between the trimmed V and J ends, which lost 6 bases and 3 bases, there was a span of 12 bases. The CDR3 consists of 13 residues. DNA for the CDR3: TGTGCCAGCAGCCGAAACTTCGTCTACGAGCAGTACTTC. Its protein is CASSRNFVYEQYF.

The CDR3 protein is CAITPAGLNTEAFF. The CDR3 DNA reads as TGTGCCATCACCCCGGCGGGCCTGAACACTGAAGCTTTCTTT. The chain is built from TRBV10-3 and TRBJ1-1; D not certain. The ends were cut back, 7 bases at V and 0 bases at J, with 12 bases in the middle. The CDR3 contains 14 residues. Germline V gene sequence: CDR1 ENHRY, CDR2 SYGVKD.